This TCR beta chain was sequenced for a study of spatial heterogeneity in lung cancer. As to time point: sample taken at primary tumor resection. Untreated early-stage non-small cell lung cancer patients, about 70 in total, were the donors. TCRs were sequenced from unsorted whole RNA of tumor, nontumor lung or PBMC. V was shortened by 0 bases and J by 4 bases, with 10 bases between the two germline ends. The germline V gene has CDR1 SGHDT and CDR2 YYEEEE. This CDR3 has 14 amino acids. TCR cDNA molecules each had a unique molecular identifier. TCRdb independently ran MiXCR on the 5' RACE reads; one entry per CDR3 protein. The sample has 6,000 to 7,500 distinct CDR3 sequences; about 7% are singletons.

The gene calls are TRBV5-6 and TRBJ1-1; D gene unclear. The specimen was PBMCs, collected at surgery. This clonotype was sampled from a male donor with early-stage non-small cell lung cancer. This chain's CDR3 is CASSLVLGSTEAFF. The CDR3 DNA is TGTGCCAGCAGCTTGGTTCTGGGCAGCACTGAAGCTTTCTTT.